This T cell receptor beta chain was sequenced in a study of cytomegalovirus exposure and HLA in healthy donors. Across the study: Under 90% of 300 to 450 genotyped donors fell in the Caucasian-associated ancestry cluster.

Overall study results and limits: A prior analysis recorded that most TCR beta V segments were productive about 90% or about 30% of the time. Reportedly, fewer N-insertions than the approximately 680-donor mean appeared in an Asian-associated ancestry cluster in a later analysis.

At sampling all donors were nominally healthy, likely with unrecorded immune exposures. CDR3 size: 17 residues. Trimming took off 5 bases at V and 0 bases at J, with 17 bases between the two ends. Germline values: CDR1 SEHNR, CDR2 FQNEAQ (reference sequence). PCR involved 60 Vbeta and 13 Jbeta primers. TCRdb's table, derived via immunoSEQ multiplex PCR, lists solely in-frame clones and lacks some. The sample holds under 75,000 clones, more than 80% seen once. Notes on this clone: The antigen remains unidentified.

V is TRBV7-9 and J is TRBJ2-1, with a possible D match to TRBD2 (5 bases). This sequence was found in a woman in her twenties or thirties in good health and CMV-seronegative. Sequencing used PBMCs. The CDR3 reads CASSNQSRGRSYNEQFF. CDR3 bases: TGTGCCAGCAGCAACCAGAGTCGGGGTCGCTCCTACAATGAGCAGTTCTTC.